This T cell receptor beta chain was documented in a study of blood T cell repertoires in COVID-19. How the authors handled the data: Reference gene primer amplification gave nucleated cell count estimates. Produced via immunoSEQ multiplex PCR; TCRdb's table is partial and in-frame only. Clonal size and the V and J genes are those of that table, whereas D and trimming came from the DNA. The top ten clones hold about 2.5% of a sample with fewer than 300,000 clones, 91% of them seen once. Trimming cost V 8 bases and J 1 base, with 11 bases left between them. Germline V gene lookup returns CDR1 MGHDK and CDR2 SYGVNS. This CDR3 has 13 amino acids.

Material for sequencing was peripheral blood. This TCR was sampled from a person aged 18-35 years with COVID-19, enrolled during active disease. This chain joins TRBV25-1 and TRBJ1-1; D is possibly TRBD1 (6 bases). The CDR3: CASGLTGNTEAFF. CDR3 DNA: TGTGCCAGCGGATTGACAGGGAACACTGAAGCTTTCTTT.